The source of this TCR beta chain is a study of blood T cells in healthy people across ages. This clonotype was observed a few times. Through a sample-barcoded 5' primer and a J-beta primer mix, a second PCR was run for roughly 7 to 11 cycles. TCRdb itself ran the 5' RACE reads through MiXCR, one entry per CDR3 protein. In the table there are about 500,000 distinct CDR3 sequences, less than 25% of which are singletons. About 9.9 milliliters of peripheral blood were drawn from each donor. Germline V lookup: CDR1 MNHNS, CDR2 SASEGT. V was trimmed by 7 bases and J by 1 base, leaving 17 bases between them. The CDR3 covers 16 residues. These data were also filed under a second study, of T cells of mothers and their children. That source adds: The people who donated were a few healthy Caucasian mothers and their six children. Biologically related mothers and children overlapped slightly more than unrelated pairs, a non-significant difference.

The sequence derives from a boy between 10 and 17 years old in good health. This chain uses TRBV6-1 with TRBJ2-1; D is perhaps TRBD1 (5 bases). Sequencing was done on a sample of blood. The chain's CDR3 is CASIKEAGWSYNEQFF. In DNA form, the CDR3 reads TGTGCCAGCATCAAAGAGGCAGGGTGGTCCTACAATGAGCAGTTCTTC.